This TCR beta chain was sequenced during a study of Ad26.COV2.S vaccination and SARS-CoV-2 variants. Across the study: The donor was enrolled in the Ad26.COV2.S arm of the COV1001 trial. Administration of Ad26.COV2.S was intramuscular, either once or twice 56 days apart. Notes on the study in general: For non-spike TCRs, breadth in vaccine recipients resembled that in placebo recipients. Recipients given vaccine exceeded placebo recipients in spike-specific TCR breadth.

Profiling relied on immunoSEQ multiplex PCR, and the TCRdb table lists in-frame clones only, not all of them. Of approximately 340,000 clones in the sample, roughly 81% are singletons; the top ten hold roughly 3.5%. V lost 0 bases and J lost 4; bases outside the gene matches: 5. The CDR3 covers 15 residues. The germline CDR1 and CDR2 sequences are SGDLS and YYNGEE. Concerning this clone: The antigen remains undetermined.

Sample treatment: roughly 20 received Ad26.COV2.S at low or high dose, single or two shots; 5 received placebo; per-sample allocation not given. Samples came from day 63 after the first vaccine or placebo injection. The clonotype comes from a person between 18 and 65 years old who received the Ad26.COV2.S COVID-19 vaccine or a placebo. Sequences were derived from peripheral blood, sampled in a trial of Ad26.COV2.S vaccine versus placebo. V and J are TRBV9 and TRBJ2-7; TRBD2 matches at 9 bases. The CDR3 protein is CASSVDGGRGYEQYF. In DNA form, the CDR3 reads TGTGCCAGCAGCGTAGACGGCGGGAGGGGTTACGAGCAGTACTTC.